One sample yielded the 27 T cell receptor beta chains listed below, sequenced in a study of blood T cells in healthy people across ages. A second PCR, run for roughly 7 to 12 cycles, used a sample-barcoded 5' primer plus a J-beta primer mix. TCRdb itself ran the 5' RACE reads through MiXCR, one entry per CDR3 protein. The sample has about 970,000 distinct CDR3 sequences, roughly 51% seen once. The sequencing input was blood. The receptors shown here come from a woman aged 55-70 years in good health.

This clonotype has a handful of counts. The chain carries TRBV19 and TRBJ1-6; D not resolved. The V and J ends lost 1 base and 7 bases respectively, with 2 bases between them. Germline values: CDR1 LNHDA, CDR2 SQIVND (reference sequence). This CDR3 is built from 12 residues. CDR3 sequence: CASSIANSPLHF. The DNA of the CDR3 is TGTGCCAGTAGTATAGCAAATTCACCCCTCCACTTT.

V is TRBV6-1 and J is TRBJ1-2, with a possible D match to TRBD1 (6 bases). This CDR3 is 13 amino acids long. Germline V CDR1 and CDR2: MNHNS, SASEGT. This CDR3 reads CAANEDRWSGYTF. The CDR3 DNA sequence: TGTGCTGCCAACGAAGACAGGTGGTCGGGCTACACCTTC.

This clonotype was recorded a few times. V usage is TRBV24-1 and J usage is TRBJ2-3; D not certain. The CDR3 consists of 13 residues. Germline V lookup: CDR1 KGHDR, CDR2 SFDVKD. V shed 8 bases and J shed 1 base, with 9 bases lying between them. DNA of the CDR3: TGTGCCACCACCGCGCCTCGCACAGATACGCAGTATTTT. Its protein product is CATTAPRTDTQYF.

The genes are TRBV11-2 and TRBJ1-4, with D uncertain. The CDR3 covers 16 residues. The ends were cut back, 1 base at V and 7 bases at J, with 16 bases in the middle. The germline gives CDR1 SGHAT, CDR2 FQNNGV. Written as DNA, the CDR3 is TGTGCCAGCAGCTTAGGCTTCGGGTCCAGTAGTGAAAAACTGTTTTTT. This sequence encodes CASSLGFGSSSEKLFF.

The rearrangement uses TRBV14 and TRBJ2-1, with a tentative D call TRBD2 (6 bases). V lost 3 bases and J lost 7, with 16 bases in between. The germline V gene has CDR1 SGHDN and CDR2 FVKESK. The CDR3 extends over 15 amino acids. CDR3 sequence: CASSHGGSYVNEQFF. The CDR3 DNA reads as TGTGCCAGCAGCCATGGAGGGAGTTACGTTAATGAGCAGTTCTTC.

In this sample, this clonotype turned up once. The rearrangement joins TRBV27 to TRBJ1-5, with TRBD1 as a possible D gene (5 bases). Trimming removed 0 bases at V and 3 bases at J, with 6 bases between. The CDR3 is 14 amino acids. CDR1 is MNHEY, CDR2 SMNVEV, per germline (reference sequence). CDR3 DNA: TGTGCCAGCAGTTTATCCAGGGCCAATCAGCCCCAGCATTTT. This translates into CASSLSRANQPQHF.

The chain joins TRBV27 to TRBJ2-1; D not resolved. V was shortened by 4 bases and J by 7 bases, with 8 bases between the two germline ends. The germline gives CDR1 MNHEY, CDR2 SMNVEV (reference sequence). This CDR3 is built from 12 residues. CDR3 loop: CASSSLNNEQFF. In DNA form, the CDR3 reads TGTGCCAGCAGTTCGCTAAATAATGAGCAGTTCTTC.

The DNA for the CDR3 is TGTGCCAGCAGGTCCCCCCTCGGGTCGGCCAGCACAGATACGCAGTATTTT. Residues: CASRSPLGSASTDTQYF. This sequence joins TRBV6-1 and TRBJ2-3; no definite D call. This CDR3 contains 17 residues. V lost 6 bases, J lost 0 bases, and 19 bases lay in between. Germline values: CDR1 MNHNS, CDR2 SASEGT.

This clonotype has only one observation. The chain joins TRBV2 to TRBJ2-1; D gene unclear. The DNA end is a closer match to TRBJ2-7, so the J assignment may be wrong. The CDR3 spans 17 residues. Germline V lookup: CDR1 SNHLY, CDR2 FYNNEI. CDR3: CASSVKVNTQINNEQYF. DNA of the CDR3: TGTGCCAGCAGTGTTAAGGTGAATACCCAGATTAACAATGAGCAGTACTTC.

This chain joins TRBV5-6 and TRBJ1-2; D might be TRBD1 (6 bases). This CDR3 contains 13 residues. V lost 4 bases, J lost 5 bases, and 12 bases lay in between. CDR1 SGHDT and CDR2 YYEEEE come from the germline V gene. The CDR3 DNA sequence: TGTGCCAGCAGCACAGGCACAGGGTATGGCTACACCTTC. Translating gives CASSTGTGYGYTF.

The rearrangement links TRBV2 to TRBJ2-5, with a tentative D call TRBD1 (6 bases). V lost 7 bases, J lost 0 bases, and 18 bases lay in between. This CDR3 is built from 16 residues. Germline lookup yields CDR1 SNHLY and CDR2 FYNNEI. The CDR3 is CASTAGQYVYQETQYF. CDR3 nucleotides: TGTGCCAGCACAGCCGGACAGTATGTGTACCAAGAGACCCAGTACTTC.

J is TRBJ2-7 and V is TRBV10-3; D remains unclear. The CDR3 contains 12 residues. Looked up from germline, CDR1 is ENHRY and CDR2 is SYGVKD. V gave up 2 bases and J gave up 2 bases, with 4 bases separating them. CDR3 loop: CAISETTYEQYF. The CDR3, as DNA: TGTGCCATCAGTGAGACAACCTACGAGCAGTACTTC.

Comments on this clonotype: A much larger clone lies a single base off, so this may be a read error. The rearrangement uses TRBV3-1 and TRBJ2-7; 7 positions agree with TRBD2. V lost 1 base to trimming and J lost 3 bases; unmatched junction nucleotides: 12. The CDR3 is made up of 17 amino acids. Germline V lookup: CDR1 LGHDT, CDR2 YNNKEL (reference sequence). Here the CDR3 DNA reads TGTGCCAGCAGCCAAGTGAGCGATACTAGCGCATTCTACGAGCAGTACTTC. Its translation is CASSQVSDTSAFYEQYF.

This chain uses TRBV14 with TRBJ2-7; D gene ambiguous. CDR3 size: 15 residues. Trimming removed 4 bases from V and 5 bases from J, with 18 bases in between. From germline, CDR1 is SGHDN and CDR2 FVKESK. CDR3 residues: CASSRDGNSADEQYF. DNA of the CDR3: TGTGCCAGCAGCCGAGATGGGAATTCGGCTGACGAGCAGTACTTC.

The J gene is TRBJ2-7, the V gene TRBV12-3 or TRBV12-4; 10 positions match TRBD2. CDR3 length: 16 amino acids. Trimming at V came to 4 bases and at J to 0 bases, leaving 6 bases not matched to a gene. The CDR3 region has the DNA TGTGCCAGCAGTTCCTATAGCGGGAGGAGCTCCTACGAGCAGTACTTC. Encoded protein: CASSSYSGRSSYEQYF.

Details on this clonotype: At one end, the junction sequence differs from germline, possibly due to a read error. The chain employs TRBV7-9 and TRBJ1-6, with 8 bases aligning to TRBD1. The CDR3 extends over 16 amino acids. Germline lookup yields CDR1 SEHNR and CDR2 FQNEAQ (reference sequence). The CDR3 sequence is CASSSWAGGRNSPLHF. For the CDR3, the DNA is TGTGCCAGCAGCTCATGGGCAGGGGGCCGGAATTCACCTCTCCACTTT.

This clonotype was observed a handful of times. The rearrangement joins TRBV29-1 to TRBJ2-5; the match to TRBD1 covers 10 bases. This CDR3 is built from 14 residues. V lost 3 bases and J lost 5; bases outside the gene matches: 6. Per the germline V gene, CDR1 is SQVTM and CDR2 is ANQGSEA. CDR3 coding DNA: TGCAGCGTTGAGTTGACAGGGGGCAGGGAGACCCAGTACTTC. This codes for CSVELTGGRETQYF.

This chain uses TRBV6-6 with TRBJ2-3, with 8 nucleotides matching TRBD2. In germline, CDR1 is MNHNY, CDR2 SVGAGI (reference sequence). The CDR3 totals 13 residues. V lost 10 bases to trimming and J lost 2 bases; unmatched junction nucleotides: 5. The CDR3 DNA is TGTGCCACCTTAGCGGGATACACAGATACGCAGTATTTT. It is translated as CATLAGYTDTQYF.

This clonotype was detected only a few times. The V and J genes are TRBV5-6 and TRBJ2-4; 8 nucleotides match TRBD2. Germline loops: CDR1 SGHDT, CDR2 YYEEEE. V trimming: 5 bases; J trimming: 5 bases; junction bases outside the gene matches: 3. The CDR3 has 13 amino acids. The CDR3 sequence is CASSRGGENIQYF. In DNA form, the CDR3 reads TGTGCCAGCAGTCGGGGGGGGGAAAACATTCAGTACTTC.

The sample holds a few counts of this clonotype. This sequence joins TRBV4-1 and TRBJ2-7; TRBD2 agrees at 9 bases. CDR3 length: 16 residues. J was trimmed by 4 bases and V by 4 bases; bases with no gene match: 11. CDR1 MGHRA and CDR2 YSYEKL come from the germline V gene. In DNA, the CDR3 is TGCGCCAGCAGCCCCTACCCAATAGCGGGAGAGTACGAGCAGTACTTC. Translation: CASSPYPIAGEYEQYF.

The chain combines TRBV20-1 with TRBJ2-3, with TRBD2 identical over 10 bases. The CDR3 length is 18 residues. Germline V gene lookup returns CDR1 DFQATT and CDR2 SNEGSKA (reference sequence). V lost 0 bases to trimming and J lost 5 bases; unmatched junction nucleotides: 14. The CDR3 sequence: CSARDPASQREGIDTQYF. The CDR3 coding sequence is TGCAGTGCTAGAGATCCGGCGAGCCAGCGGGAGGGCATAGATACGCAGTATTTT.

This clonotype has a handful of counts. The rearrangement uses TRBV28 and TRBJ2-7; 8 positions agree with TRBD1. TRBJ2-5 matches the DNA end more closely, so the J call is doubtful. CDR1 and CDR2 from the germline V gene are MDHEN and SYDVKM. The CDR3 runs 13 residues. The CDR3 here is CASSAGGAQTQYF. CDR3 sequence (DNA): TGTGCCAGCAGTGCAGGGGGCGCACAGACCCAGTACTTC.

This clonotype was observed a few times. This sequence joins TRBV7-9 and TRBJ2-3, with 8 bases fitting TRBD1. J lost 2 bases, V lost 4 bases, and 2 bases had no gene match. The CDR3 length is 14 residues. CDR1 and CDR2 from the germline V gene are SEHNR and FQNEAQ (reference sequence). The CDR3, as DNA: TGTGCCAGCAGCTACAGGGGGTCCACAGATACGCAGTATTTT. Protein: CASSYRGSTDTQYF. Based on the CDR3 plus reference TRBV7-9 and TRBJ2-3, the full variable domain is DTGVSQNPRHKITKRGQNVTFRCDPISEHNRLYWYRQTLGQGPEFLTYFQNEAQLEKSRLLSDRFSAERPKGSFSTLEIQRTEQGDSAMYLCASSYRGSTDTQYFGPGTRLTVL.

V and J are TRBV5-6 and TRBJ2-7, with D hard to call. This CDR3 is 12 amino acids long. Germline CDR1 and CDR2: SGHDT and YYEEEE. V dropped 1 base and J dropped 6 bases, with 8 bases sitting between them. The CDR3 DNA reads TGTGCCAGCAGCTTGTTTGCTGGCGAGCAGTACTTC. This sequence encodes CASSLFAGEQYF.

V usage is TRBV10-2 and J usage is TRBJ1-1; D perhaps matches TRBD1 (6 bases). Germline V CDR1 and CDR2: WSHSY, SAAADI. The CDR3 consists of 12 residues. Between the trimmed V and J ends, which lost 9 bases and 4 bases, there was a span of 12 bases. CDR3 protein: CASLSGVTEAFF. In DNA form, the CDR3 reads TGCGCCAGTCTTTCAGGGGTCACTGAAGCTTTCTTT.

This clonotype was detected only a few times. V and J are TRBV2 and TRBJ2-7; D is perhaps TRBD2 (5 bases). The CDR3 sequence is 14 residues long. With 7 bases removed from V and 3 bases from J, the gap between germline ends came to 16 bases. Germline-derived CDR1 and CDR2 are SNHLY and FYNNEI. CDR3 DNA: TGTGCCAGCATGGAGGATGGGGAGATCTACGAGCAGTACTTC. The encoded protein is CASMEDGEIYEQYF.

The chain has TRBV5-5 and TRBJ2-7; TRBD1 matches 9 bases. V lost 2 bases and J lost 7; bases outside the gene matches: 10. This CDR3 comprises 15 residues. Looked up from germline, CDR1 is SGHKS and CDR2 is YYEKEE (reference sequence). The CDR3 here is CASSLQGADYNEQYF. Written as DNA, the CDR3 is TGTGCCAGCAGCTTACAGGGGGCGGACTACAATGAGCAGTACTTC.